One T cell receptor (beta chain) is described in this entry. With random hexamers, roughly 0.45 to 1 ug RNA was reverse transcribed. TCRdb fed the immunoSEQ multiplex PCR reads into MiXCR, producing one record per CDR3 protein. Among about 140,000 distinct CDR3 sequences listed, approximately 95% were seen once. The entry originates in a study of CD8 T cells in Susac syndrome. The V gene's germline CDR1 is DFQATT and CDR2 SNEGSKA (reference sequence). Trimming took 5 bases from V and 0 from J; bases not matched to a gene: 13. CDR3 length: 19 amino acids. The sequence was obtained from a human donor with Susac syndrome. The rearrangement links TRBV20-1 to TRBJ2-1; 13 nucleotides agree with TRBD2. Sequencing was performed on CD4+ T cells from PBMCs. The DNA of the CDR3 is TGCAGTGCTCTCAACGTAGGGACTAGCGGGACCGTCTCCTACAATGAGCAGTTCTTC. Translation gives CSALNVGTSGTVSYNEQFF.